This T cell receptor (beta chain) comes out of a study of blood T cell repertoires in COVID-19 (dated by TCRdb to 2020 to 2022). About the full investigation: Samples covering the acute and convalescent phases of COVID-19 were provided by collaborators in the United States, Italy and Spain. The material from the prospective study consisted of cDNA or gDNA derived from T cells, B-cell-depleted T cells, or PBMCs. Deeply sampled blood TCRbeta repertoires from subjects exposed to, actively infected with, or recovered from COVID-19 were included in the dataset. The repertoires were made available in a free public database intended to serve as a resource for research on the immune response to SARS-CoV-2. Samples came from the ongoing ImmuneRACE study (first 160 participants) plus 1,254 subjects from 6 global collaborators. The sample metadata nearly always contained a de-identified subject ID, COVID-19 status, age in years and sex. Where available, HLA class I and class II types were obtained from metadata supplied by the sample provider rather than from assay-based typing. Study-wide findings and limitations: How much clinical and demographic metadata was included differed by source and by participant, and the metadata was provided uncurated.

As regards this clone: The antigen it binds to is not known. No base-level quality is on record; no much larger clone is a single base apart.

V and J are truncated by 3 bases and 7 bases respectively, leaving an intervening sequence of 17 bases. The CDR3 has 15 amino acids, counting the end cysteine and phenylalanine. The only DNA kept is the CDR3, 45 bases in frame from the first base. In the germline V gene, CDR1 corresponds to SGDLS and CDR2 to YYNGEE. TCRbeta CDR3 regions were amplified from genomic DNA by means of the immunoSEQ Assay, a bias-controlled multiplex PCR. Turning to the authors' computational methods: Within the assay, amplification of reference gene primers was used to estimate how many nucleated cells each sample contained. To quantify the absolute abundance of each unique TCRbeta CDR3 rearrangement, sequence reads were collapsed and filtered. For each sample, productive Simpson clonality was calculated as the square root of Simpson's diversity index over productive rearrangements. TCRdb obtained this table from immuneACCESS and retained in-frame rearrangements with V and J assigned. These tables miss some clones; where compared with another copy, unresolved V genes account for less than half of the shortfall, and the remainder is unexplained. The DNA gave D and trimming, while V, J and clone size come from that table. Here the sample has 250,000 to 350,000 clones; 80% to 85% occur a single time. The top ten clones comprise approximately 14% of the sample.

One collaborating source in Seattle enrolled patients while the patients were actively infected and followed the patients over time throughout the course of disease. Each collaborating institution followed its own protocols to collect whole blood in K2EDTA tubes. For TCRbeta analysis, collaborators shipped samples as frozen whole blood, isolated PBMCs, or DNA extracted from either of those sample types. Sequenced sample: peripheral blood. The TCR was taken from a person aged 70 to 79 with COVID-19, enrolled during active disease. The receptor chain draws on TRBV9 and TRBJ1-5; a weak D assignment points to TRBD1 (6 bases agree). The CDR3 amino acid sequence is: CASSASQGNDQPQHF. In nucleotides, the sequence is TGTGCCAGCAGCGCCTCCCAGGGGAACGACCAGCCCCAGCATTTT.